What follows are 14 T cell receptor beta chains derived from one specimen sequenced in a study of post-analysis software for immune sequencing data. Antigens for these TCRs are unknown. Unique molecular identifiers had been added to the TCR beta cDNA libraries. TCRdb analysed the PCR reads with MiXCR anew, one entry per CDR3 protein. The sample shows a few hundred thousand distinct CDR3 sequences, approximately 46% of them seen only once. Broader study findings: The study found TRBV5-6, TRBV5-1 and TRBV20-1 among several TRBV segments more frequent in patients than controls.

Sequenced material: blood. The origin of the receptors is a girl under 18 with multiple sclerosis.

There are a few counts of this clonotype. The gene calls are TRBV15 and TRBJ2-5; the D is unclear. Germline CDR1 and CDR2: LNHNV and YYDKDF (reference sequence). The germline V and J ends were trimmed by 0 bases and 11 bases, with 13 bases remaining between them. The CDR3 sequence is 13 residues long. CDR3 coding DNA: TGTGCCACCAGCAGAGATGGACGAGATGAGCAGTACTTC. It translates to CATSRDGRDEQYF.

CDR3 amino acids: CATSDLLGDTQYF. The CDR3 DNA follows: TGTGCCACCAGTGATTTGCTTGGGGATACGCAGTATTTT. This rearrangement joins TRBV24-1 to TRBJ2-3; D gene uncertain. CDR1 is KGHDR, CDR2 SFDVKD, per germline. The CDR3 is made up of 13 amino acids. V lost 0 bases, J lost 6 bases, and 6 bases lay in between.

This clonotype showed up just a few times. The V call is TRBV12-3 or TRBV12-4, the J call TRBJ1-1; D is perhaps TRBD1 (6 bases). The V and J ends lost 6 bases and 4 bases respectively, with 12 bases between them. CDR3 size: 13 residues. CDR3 DNA sequence: TGTGCCAGCAGAAGACAGGAAATCACTGAAGCTTTCTTT. Encoded protein: CASRRQEITEAFF.

V is TRBV4-1 and J is TRBJ1-2, with a tentative D call TRBD1 (5 bases). This CDR3 spans 16 amino acids. V was trimmed by 1 base and J by 6 bases, leaving 18 bases between them. Germline V gives CDR1 MGHRA, CDR2 YSYEKL. The chain's CDR3 is CASSQVVGGWRDGYTF. CDR3 in DNA: TGCGCCAGCAGCCAAGTGGTGGGGGGTTGGAGAGATGGCTACACCTTC.

The chain has TRBV7-9 and TRBJ2-1; D is ambiguous. The CDR3 totals 15 residues. The V and J ends lost 5 bases and 0 bases respectively, with 11 bases between them. Germline CDR1 reads SEHNR; CDR2 reads FQNEAQ (reference sequence). CDR3 sequence reads: CASSQKLGSYNEQFF. Written as DNA, the CDR3 is TGTGCCAGCAGCCAAAAGCTGGGCTCCTACAATGAGCAGTTCTTC.

The CDR3 DNA is TGTGCCAGCAGCAAAGTTCAAGCGGAGGAGAGGGTGTTAGCCCACAATGAGCAGTTCTTC. Protein product: CASSKVQAEERVLAHNEQFF. The V gene is TRBV21-1, the J gene TRBJ2-1; TRBD2, the D gene given by the table, was not confirmed from the DNA. TRBV21-1 is marked as a pseudogene. CDR3 length: 20 amino acids.

This chain connects TRBV20-1 to TRBJ2-5, with D unresolved. V lost 0 bases to trimming and J lost 5 bases, with 13 bases between them. The CDR3 extends over 14 amino acids. From germline, CDR1 is DFQATT and CDR2 SNEGSKA (reference sequence). DNA of the CDR3: TGCAGTGCTAGAGATCTTGTGGGTTCCGAGACCCAGTACTTC. It is translated as CSARDLVGSETQYF.

The table lists this clonotype with a few counts. This chain uses TRBV4-1 with TRBJ2-5; D possibly corresponds to TRBD1 (6 bases). Between the trimmed V and J ends, which lost 7 bases and 2 bases, there was a span of 17 bases. The germline V gene has CDR1 MGHRA and CDR2 YSYEKL. This CDR3 comprises 15 residues. Here the CDR3 reads CASTSLVDSQETQYF. The CDR3 coding sequence is TGCGCCAGCACAAGCCTCGTGGACAGTCAAGAGACCCAGTACTTC.

The chain employs TRBV4-1 and TRBJ1-2, with a tentative D call TRBD1 (5 bases). The CDR3 consists of 13 residues. CDR1 MGHRA and CDR2 YSYEKL come from the germline V gene. Trimming took 0 bases from V and 4 from J, leaving 6 bases between them. DNA of the CDR3: TGCGCCAGCAGCCAAGACAGGGCCTATGGCTACACCTTC. Translating it yields CASSQDRAYGYTF.

This clonotype has just one count. The V call is TRBV6-6, the J call TRBJ2-7, with 7 bases aligning to TRBD1. With V trimmed by 4 bases and J by 2 bases, 5 bases remained unmatched. Germline CDR1 reads MNHNY; CDR2 reads SVGAGI (reference sequence). The CDR3 has 14 amino acids. The CDR3 DNA sequence: TGTGCCAGCAGTTCGACAGGGAACCCCTACGAGCAGTACTTC. The encoded protein is CASSSTGNPYEQYF.

The CDR3: CASSQGPNEKLFF. Here the CDR3 DNA reads TGTGCCAGCAGCCAGGGGCCGAATGAAAAACTGTTTTTT. The rearrangement uses TRBV7-3 and TRBJ1-4, with D maybe TRBD1 (6 bases). Germline V gene lookup returns CDR1 SGHTA and CDR2 FQGTGA. V lost 5 bases to trimming and J lost 5 bases, with 9 bases between them. This CDR3 has 13 amino acids.

The chain carries TRBV9 and TRBJ2-3; TRBD2 is a possible D gene (5 bases). The germline V gene encodes CDR1 SGDLS and CDR2 YYNGEE. V lost 4 bases and J lost 7, with 19 bases in between. The CDR3 has 15 amino acids. CDR3 nucleotide sequence: TGTGCCAGCAGCTCCACCTCATTGAGGGTCCATACGCAGTATTTT. Its protein is CASSSTSLRVHTQYF.

This clonotype turned up a few times. The rearrangement uses TRBV5-1 and TRBJ2-5, with D unclear. V was pared by 4 bases and J by 5 bases, with 9 bases between. This CDR3 has 12 amino acids. Germline CDR1 and CDR2: SGHRS and YFSETQ. The CDR3 nucleotides are TGCGCCAGCAGCGATAGGCAGGAGACCCAGTACTTC. Translated: CASSDRQETQYF.

CDR3 bases: TGCAGTGCTCCACGACAGGGAGGGCTAACCTACGAGCAGTACTTC. Translation: CSAPRQGGLTYEQYF. The chain uses TRBV20-1 and TRBJ2-4; D might be TRBD1 or TRBD2, each matching 7 bases. The end of the DNA is better explained by TRBJ2-7, so the J call may be wrong. The CDR3 contains 15 residues. From germline, CDR1 is DFQATT and CDR2 SNEGSKA (reference sequence).